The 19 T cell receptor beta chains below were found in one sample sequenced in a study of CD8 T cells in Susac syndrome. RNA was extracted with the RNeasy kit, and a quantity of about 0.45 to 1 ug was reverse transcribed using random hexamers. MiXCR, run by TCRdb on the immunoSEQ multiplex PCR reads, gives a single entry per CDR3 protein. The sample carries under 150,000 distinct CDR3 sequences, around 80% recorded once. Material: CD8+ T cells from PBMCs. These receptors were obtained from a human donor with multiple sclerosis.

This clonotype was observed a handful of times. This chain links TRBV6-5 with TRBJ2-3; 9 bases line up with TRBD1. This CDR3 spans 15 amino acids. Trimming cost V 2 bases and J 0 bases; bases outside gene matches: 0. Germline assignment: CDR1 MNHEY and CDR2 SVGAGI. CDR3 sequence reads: CASSYGTGSTDTQYF. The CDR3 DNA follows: TGTGCCAGCAGTTACGGGACAGGGAGCACAGATACGCAGTATTTT.

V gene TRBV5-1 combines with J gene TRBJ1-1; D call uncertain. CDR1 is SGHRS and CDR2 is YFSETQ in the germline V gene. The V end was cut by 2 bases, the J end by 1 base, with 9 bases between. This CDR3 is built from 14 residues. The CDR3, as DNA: TGCGCCAGCAGCTTTTTCGGTCCGAACACTGAAGCTTTCTTT. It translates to CASSFFGPNTEAFF.

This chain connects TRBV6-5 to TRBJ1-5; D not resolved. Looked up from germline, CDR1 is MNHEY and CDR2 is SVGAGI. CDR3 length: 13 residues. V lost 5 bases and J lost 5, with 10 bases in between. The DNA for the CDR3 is TGTGCCAGCAGTCACGGTCCTGATCAGCCCCAGCATTTT. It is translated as CASSHGPDQPQHF.

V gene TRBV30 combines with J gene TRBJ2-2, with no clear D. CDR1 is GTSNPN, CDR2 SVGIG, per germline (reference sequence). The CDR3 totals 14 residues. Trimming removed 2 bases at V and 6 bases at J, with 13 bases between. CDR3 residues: CAWSPSLDAGELFF. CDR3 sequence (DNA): TGTGCCTGGAGTCCAAGTCTTGACGCCGGGGAGCTGTTTTTT. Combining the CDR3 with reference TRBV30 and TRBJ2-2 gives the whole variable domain SQTIHQWPATLVQPVGSPLSLECTVEGTSNPNLYWYRQAAGRGLQLLFYSVGIGQISSEVPQNLSASRPQDRQFILSSKKLLLSDSGFYLCAWSPSLDAGELFFGEGSRLTVL.

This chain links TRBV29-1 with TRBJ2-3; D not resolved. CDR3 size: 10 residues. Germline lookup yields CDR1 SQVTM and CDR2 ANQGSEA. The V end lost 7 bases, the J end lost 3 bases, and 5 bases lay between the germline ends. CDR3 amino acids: CSAKTDTQYF. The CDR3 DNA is TGCAGCGCAAAGACAGATACGCAGTATTTT.

The CDR3 here is CASSTGTDPSQQYF. CDR3 DNA sequence: TGTGCCAGCAGTACGGGGACCGACCCTAGCCAGCAGTACTTC. The chain has TRBV12-3 or TRBV12-4 and TRBJ2-7; possibly TRBD1 or TRBD2 for D (5 bases each). V was trimmed by 5 bases and J by 8 bases, leaving 19 bases between them. The CDR3 spans 14 residues.

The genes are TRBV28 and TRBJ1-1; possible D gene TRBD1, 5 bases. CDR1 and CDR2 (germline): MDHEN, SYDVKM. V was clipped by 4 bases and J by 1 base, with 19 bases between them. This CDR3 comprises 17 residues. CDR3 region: CASSSISHLGPNTEAFF. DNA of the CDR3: TGTGCCAGCAGTTCCATATCCCACTTGGGGCCGAACACTGAAGCTTTCTTT.

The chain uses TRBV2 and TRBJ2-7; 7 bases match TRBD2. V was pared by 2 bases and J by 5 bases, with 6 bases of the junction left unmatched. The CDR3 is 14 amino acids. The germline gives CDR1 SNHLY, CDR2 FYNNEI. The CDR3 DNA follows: TGTGCCAGCAGTGAAACTAGCGTCCGGAACGAGCAGTACTTC. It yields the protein CASSETSVRNEQYF.

CDR3 bases: TGCAGTGCTAGAGTGCAGGGTCCGAGCGTTGAAGCTTTCTTT. As protein: CSARVQGPSVEAFF. This chain uses TRBV20-1 with TRBJ1-1, with D tentatively TRBD1 (5 bases). V dropped 1 base and J dropped 7 bases, with 16 bases sitting between them. The CDR3 runs to 14 residues. Germline V CDR1 and CDR2: DFQATT, SNEGSKA (reference sequence).

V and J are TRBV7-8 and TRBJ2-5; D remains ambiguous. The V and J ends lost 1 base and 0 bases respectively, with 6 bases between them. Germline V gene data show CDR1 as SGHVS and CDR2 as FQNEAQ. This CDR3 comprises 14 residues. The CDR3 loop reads CASSLVGYQETQYF. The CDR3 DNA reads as TGTGCCAGCAGCTTAGTCGGGTACCAAGAGACCCAGTACTTC.

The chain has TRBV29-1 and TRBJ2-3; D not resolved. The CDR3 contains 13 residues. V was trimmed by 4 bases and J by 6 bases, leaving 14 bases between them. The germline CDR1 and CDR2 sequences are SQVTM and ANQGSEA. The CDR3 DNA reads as TGCAGCGTTGCGGACCCCATCATGGATACGCAGTATTTT. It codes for CSVADPIMDTQYF.

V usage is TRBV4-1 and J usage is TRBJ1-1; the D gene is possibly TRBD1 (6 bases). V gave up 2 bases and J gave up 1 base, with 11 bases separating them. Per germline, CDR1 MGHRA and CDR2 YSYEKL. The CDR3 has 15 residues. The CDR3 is CASSQIQGPNTEAFF. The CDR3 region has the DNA TGCGCCAGCAGCCAAATTCAGGGGCCGAACACTGAAGCTTTCTTT.

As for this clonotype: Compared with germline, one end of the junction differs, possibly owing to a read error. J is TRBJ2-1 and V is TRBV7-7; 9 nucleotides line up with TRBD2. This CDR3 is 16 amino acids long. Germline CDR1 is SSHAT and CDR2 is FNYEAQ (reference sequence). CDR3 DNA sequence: TGTGCTAGCAGCTTGACCATAGCGGGAGTAGATAATGAGCAGTTCTTC. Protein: CASSLTIAGVDNEQFF.

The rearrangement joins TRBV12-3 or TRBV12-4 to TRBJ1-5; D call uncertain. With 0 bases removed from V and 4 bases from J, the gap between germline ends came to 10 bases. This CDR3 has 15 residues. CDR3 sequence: CASSLARRSNQPQHF. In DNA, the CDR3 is TGTGCCAGCAGTTTAGCGCGCCGTTCTAATCAGCCCCAGCATTTT.

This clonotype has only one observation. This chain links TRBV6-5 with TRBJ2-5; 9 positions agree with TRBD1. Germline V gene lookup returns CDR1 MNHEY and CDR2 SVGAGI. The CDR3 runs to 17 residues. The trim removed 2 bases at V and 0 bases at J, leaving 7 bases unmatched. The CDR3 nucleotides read TGTGCCAGCAGTTACACGACGACAGGGGGTTACCAAGAGACCCAGTACTTC. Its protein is CASSYTTTGGYQETQYF.

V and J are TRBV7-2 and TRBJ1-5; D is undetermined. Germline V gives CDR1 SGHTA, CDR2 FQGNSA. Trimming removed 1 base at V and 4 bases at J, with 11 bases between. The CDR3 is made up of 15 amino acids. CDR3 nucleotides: TGTGCCAGCAGCTTAGGGGTTTCCCTTAATCAGCCCCAGCATTTT. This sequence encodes CASSLGVSLNQPQHF.

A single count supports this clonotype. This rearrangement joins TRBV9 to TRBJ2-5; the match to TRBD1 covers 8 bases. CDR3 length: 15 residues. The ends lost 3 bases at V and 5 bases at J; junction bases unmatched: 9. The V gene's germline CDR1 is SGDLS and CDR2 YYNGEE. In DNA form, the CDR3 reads TGTGCCAGCAGCGAGCGGACAGGGTCAGGGGAGACCCAGTACTTC. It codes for CASSERTGSGETQYF. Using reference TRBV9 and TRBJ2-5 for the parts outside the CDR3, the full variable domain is DSGVTQTPKHLITATGQRVTLRCSPRSGDLSVYWYQQSLDQGLQFLIQYYNGEERAKGNILERFSAQQFPDLHSELNLSSLELGDSALYFCASSERTGSGETQYFGPGTRLLVL.

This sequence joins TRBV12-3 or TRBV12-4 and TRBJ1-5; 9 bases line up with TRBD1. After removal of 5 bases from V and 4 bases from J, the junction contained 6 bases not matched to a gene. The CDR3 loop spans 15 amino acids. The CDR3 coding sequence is TGTGCCAGCAGTCCTCGGGACAGGGAGAATCAGCCCCAGCATTTT. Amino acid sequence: CASSPRDRENQPQHF.

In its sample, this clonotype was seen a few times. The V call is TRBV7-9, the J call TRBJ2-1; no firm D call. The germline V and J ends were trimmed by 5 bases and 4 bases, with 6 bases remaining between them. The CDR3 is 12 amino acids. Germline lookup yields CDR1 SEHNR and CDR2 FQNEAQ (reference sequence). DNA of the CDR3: TGTGCCAGCAGCCTCCAGTACAATGAGCAGTTCTTC. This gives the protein CASSLQYNEQFF.